This T cell receptor beta chain came from a study of blood T cell repertoires in COVID-19. Study-level background: From the United States, Italy and Spain came samples of acute and convalescent COVID-19.

Methods used by the authors: Estimated nucleated cell counts came from reference gene primer amplification. The method was immunoSEQ multiplex PCR; TCRdb's version includes in-frame clones alone and lacks a portion of them. The D gene and trimming were derived from the DNA, and the V and J assignments and clone size from that table. Among 200,000 to 250,000 clones listed, roughly nine tenths were seen once. This CDR3 region has 21 residues. The V gene's germline CDR1 is KGHSH and CDR2 LQKENI. Trimming at V came to 2 bases and at J to 0 bases, leaving 19 bases not matched to a gene. The source material was peripheral blood. The sequence came from a young man with active or convalescent COVID-19. The rearrangement uses TRBV18 and TRBJ2-1; 7 nucleotides match TRBD1. The CDR3 loop is CASSPWFGQGVLASSYNEQFF. DNA of the CDR3: TGTGCCAGCTCACCATGGTTCGGCCAGGGGGTCCTAGCCAGCTCCTACAATGAGCAGTTCTTC.